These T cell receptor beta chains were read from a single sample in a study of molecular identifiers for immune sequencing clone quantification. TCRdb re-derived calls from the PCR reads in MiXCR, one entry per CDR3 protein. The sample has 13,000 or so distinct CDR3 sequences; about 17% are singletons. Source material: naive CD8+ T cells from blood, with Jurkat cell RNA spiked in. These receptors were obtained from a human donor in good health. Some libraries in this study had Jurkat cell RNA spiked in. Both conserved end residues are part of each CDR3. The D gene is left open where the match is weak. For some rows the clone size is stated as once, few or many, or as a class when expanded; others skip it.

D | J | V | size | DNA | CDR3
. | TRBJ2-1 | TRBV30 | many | TGTGCCTGGACTTGGGCCGGGGGTGAGCAGTTCTTC | CAWTWAGGEQFF
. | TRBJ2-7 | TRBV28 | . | TGTGCCAGCAGTTTAGTAGCGCCCACCTACGAGCAGTACTTC | CASSLVAPTYEQYF
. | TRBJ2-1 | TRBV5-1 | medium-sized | TGCGCCAGTTCAGGGATTACCAACTACAATGAGCAGTTCTTC | CASSGITNYNEQFF
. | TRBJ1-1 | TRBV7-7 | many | TGTGCTAGCAGCTTATGGCAGGGGACTGAAGCTTTCTTT | CASSLWQGTEAFF
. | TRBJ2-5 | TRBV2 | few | TGTGCCAGCAGCGAGCGACTAAAGACTAGTCAAGAGACCCTGTACTTC | CASSERLKTSQETLYF
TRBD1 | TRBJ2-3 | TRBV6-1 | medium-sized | TGTGCCAGCAGTGGTCGTGGACAGGGTACAGATACGCAGTATTTT | CASSGRGQGTDTQYF
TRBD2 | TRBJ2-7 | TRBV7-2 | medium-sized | TGTGCCAGCAGAGGAGCGGGAGAAAGTTGGTACGAGCAGTACTTC | CASRGAGESWYEQYF
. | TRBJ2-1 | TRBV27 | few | TGTGCCAGCAGTACCGGACTCCAGGGGCAGTTCTTC | CASSTGLQGQFF
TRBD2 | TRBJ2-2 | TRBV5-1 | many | TGCGCCAGCAGCGAAGCGGGGACGAACACCGGGGAGCTGTTTTTT | CASSEAGTNTGELFF
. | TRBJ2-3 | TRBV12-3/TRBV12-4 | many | TGTGCCAGCAGTCCGCCGGACCTGCCAGATACGCAGTATTTT | CASSPPDLPDTQYF
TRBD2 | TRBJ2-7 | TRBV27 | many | TGTGCCAGCTCCGCGGGGGCCTACGAGCAGTACTTC | CASSAGAYEQYF
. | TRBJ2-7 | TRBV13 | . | TGTGCCAGCAGCCCCTCCCGGGCCGGGGTTAATTCCTACGAGCAGTACTTC | CASSPSRAGVNSYEQYF
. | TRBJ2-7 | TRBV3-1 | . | TGTGCCAGCAGCCATTCCCGGGACCCCTTCGGCGAGCAGTACTTC | CASSHSRDPFGEQYF
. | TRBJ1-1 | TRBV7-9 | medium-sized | TGTGCCAGCAGCTTCTTAGGTCAGGGGCTGGGTACTGAAGCTTTCTTT | CASSFLGQGLGTEAFF
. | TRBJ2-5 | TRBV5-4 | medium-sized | TGTGCCAGCAGCTTGGAGGAGTCGGGGGTTTTCGAGACCCAGTACTTC | CASSLEESGVFETQYF
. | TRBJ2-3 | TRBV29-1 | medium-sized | TGCAGCGTTGAAGATTTAAGCAGATCCCTCACAGATACGCAGTATTTT | CSVEDLSRSLTDTQYF
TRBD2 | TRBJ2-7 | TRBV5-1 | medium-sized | TGCGCCAGCAGCTTGGAAGGCGGGAGGGTGCTTTACGAGCAGTACTTC | CASSLEGGRVLYEQYF
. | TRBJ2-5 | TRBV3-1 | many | TGTGCCAGCAGCCGAGTATTGGGAGAGACCCAGTACTTC | CASSRVLGETQYF
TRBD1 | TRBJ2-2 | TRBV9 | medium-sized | TGTGCCAGCAGCGCTTCTACGACAGGGCCGGACACCGGGGAGCTGTTTTTT | CASSASTTGPDTGELFF
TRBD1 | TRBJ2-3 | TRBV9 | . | TGTGCCGGTAGCGAGGGGACAGCCTCCCTCCGAGATACGCAGTATTTT | CAGSEGTASLRDTQYF
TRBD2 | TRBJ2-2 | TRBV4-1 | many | TGCGCCAGCAGCCTACTAGCGGATTATACCGGGGAGCTGTTTTTT | CASSLLADYTGELFF
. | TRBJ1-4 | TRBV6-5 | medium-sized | TGTGCCAGCAGTGGCAGGGCATCTAATGAAAAACTGTTTTTT | CASSGRASNEKLFF